These 9 T cell receptor beta chains were sequenced from one sample in a study of T cells in women clearing cervical HPV infection. Produced via immunoSEQ multiplex PCR; TCRdb's table is partial and in-frame only. The table lists 20,000 or so clones. The sequencing sample was made of blood buffy coat. All receptors derive from a woman between 18 and 69 years old with a cervical HPV16 infection that either progressed to CIN3+ or cleared (not recorded which).

About this clone: The read ends 3 residues early relative to the CDR3; the germline J gene fills the gap. The chain joins TRBV6-2 or TRBV6-3 to TRBJ2-2; 9 bases agree with TRBD1. Germline loops: CDR1 MNHEY, CDR2 SVGEGT. The CDR3 is 14 amino acids. Trimming took 5 bases from V and 8 from J; bases not matched to a gene: 6. The CDR3 here is CASSPGQGSGELFF. Incomplete CDR3 DNA: TGTGCCAGCAGTCCTGGACAGGGGTCAGGGGAG.

On this clone: The DNA ends 3 residues before the CDR3 does, and the rest of the CDR3 is filled in from the germline J gene. The J gene is TRBJ2-3, the V gene TRBV12-3 or TRBV12-4, with 12 bases that match TRBD2. V was pared by 5 bases and J by 5 bases, with 5 bases of the junction left unmatched. The CDR3 runs 15 residues. The covered CDR3 bases are TGTGCCAGCAGTCCTGGACTAGCGGGGTTAGATACG. The encoded protein is CASSPGLAGLDT. The complete CDR3 protein is CASSPGLAGLDTQYF.

To note about this clone: The CDR3 end falls 3 residues outside the read, so it is completed with the germline J gene. The rearrangement uses TRBV11-2 and TRBJ2-7; D is undetermined. V lost 2 bases to trimming and J lost 4 bases, with 6 bases between them. Germline-derived CDR1 and CDR2 are SGHAT and FQNNGV. The CDR3 runs 12 residues. The covered CDR3 bases are TGTGCCAGCAGCTTATTGAGGTACGAG. This sequence encodes CASSLLRYE. The full CDR3 protein reads CASSLLRYEQYF.

Of note for this clone: The read falls 3 residues short of the CDR3 end, and the missing part is taken from the germline J gene. The V and J genes are TRBV6-2 or TRBV6-3 and TRBJ2-7; maybe TRBD2 (5 bases). Per germline, CDR1 MNHEY and CDR2 SVGEGT. The ends were cut back, 3 bases at V and 5 bases at J, with 17 bases in the middle. The CDR3 length is 15 residues. CDR3 bases read: TGTGCCAGCAGTTATCTCCTCTCCTCGAGGGACGAG. Its protein product is CASSYLLSSRDE. The CDR3 reads in full as CASSYLLSSRDEQYF.

The CDR3 spells CASSLAGGLYNEQFF. CDR3 DNA, as far as it was read: TGCGCCAGCAGCCTGGCCGGGGGGCTCTACAATGAG. The gene calls are TRBV5-1 and TRBJ2-1; weak D call: TRBD2 (7 bases). The read stops 3 residues short of the end of the CDR3; the missing end is completed from the germline J gene. Germline CDR1 SGHRS, CDR2 YFSETQ. V lost 4 bases, J lost 3 bases, and 14 bases lay in between. The CDR3 spans 15 residues.

In regard to this clone: Sequencing ends 3 residues short of the CDR3 end; the germline J gene provides the rest. J is TRBJ2-2 and V is TRBV10-3; TRBD2 might be the D (6 bases). V was cut by 6 bases and J by 5 bases, with 13 bases left in between. The CDR3 is 14 amino acids. CDR1 is ENHRY and CDR2 is SYGVKD in the germline V gene. CDR3 in amino acids: CAIRSGQSTGELFF. CDR3 DNA (partial): TGTGCCATCAGGAGCGGGCAAAGTACCGGGGAG.

Concerning this clone: The read comes to an end 3 residues before the CDR3 does, leaving the germline J gene to fill in the end. The chain carries TRBV12-3 or TRBV12-4 and TRBJ1-1, with D hard to call. The CDR3 loop spans 12 amino acids. Trimming cost V 2 bases and J 2 bases, with 3 bases left between them. The CDR3 loop reads CASSLSNTEAFF. CDR3 DNA, as far as it was read: TGTGCCAGCAGTTTAAGCAACACTGAA.

In the case of this clone: Sequencing ends 3 residues short of the CDR3 end; the germline J gene provides the rest. This rearrangement joins TRBV5-1 to TRBJ1-2, with TRBD1 matching over 7 bases. The CDR3 spans 13 residues. V dropped 4 bases and J dropped 4; count of bases not matched to a gene: 4. The V gene's germline CDR1 is SGHRS and CDR2 YFSETQ. Incomplete CDR3 DNA: TGCGCCAGCAGCCTGGGACAGAGCTATGGC. Amino acid sequence: CASSLGQSYG. Given in full, the CDR3 is CASSLGQSYGYTF.

Details on this clone: The read falls 3 residues short of the CDR3 end, and the missing part is taken from the germline J gene. This chain joins TRBV5-1 and TRBJ1-2; TRBD1 matches 8 bases. V lost 1 base, J lost 4 bases, and 6 bases stayed unmatched. The CDR3 totals 15 residues. Germline CDR1 reads SGHRS; CDR2 reads YFSETQ. The CDR3 region is CASSLTGGRGYGYTF. Partial CDR3 DNA: TGCGCCAGCAGCTTGACAGGGGGAAGGGGCTATGGC.